This TCR beta chain was documented in a study of control samples from healthy donors and cancer patients. Method: immunoSEQ multiplex PCR; TCRdb's copy keeps in-frame clones and lacks some. The repertoire holds more than 45,000 clones, with approximately 90% as singletons. With 9 bases clipped from V and 7 bases from J, the junction kept 2 bases outside the gene matches. Germline CDR1 is SGHAT and CDR2 is FQNNGV. The CDR3 runs to 13 residues. The TCR originated in a man aged 30 to 45 with colorectal cancer. The rearrangement links TRBV11-2 to TRBJ2-1, with 14 positions matching TRBD2. Sequenced input: PBMCs. The CDR3 DNA follows: TGTGCCAGTAGACTAGCGGGGGGGAATGAGCAGTTCTTC. Its protein product is CASRLAGGNEQFF.